Following are 14 T cell receptor beta chains from one sample sequenced in a study of T cells in Graves' hyperthyroidism and ophthalmopathy. Regions amplified from RNA transcripts were the TCR beta CDR3 regions. With the HTBI primer set, the TCR CDR3 went through a first round of RT-PCR. Via MiXCR, TCRdb re-called the multiplex PCR reads, giving one row per CDR3 protein. The sample yields about 560,000 distinct CDR3 sequences, 15% to 17% seen once. What was sequenced was blood. These receptors were collected from a woman in her thirties with Graves' hyperthyroidism.

The V and J genes are TRBV7-9 and TRBJ1-5; TRBD1 matches 7 bases. CDR3 length: 14 amino acids. J was trimmed by 4 bases and V by 5 bases; bases with no gene match: 5. Germline V gene lookup returns CDR1 SEHNR and CDR2 FQNEAQ (reference sequence). As DNA, the CDR3 is TGTGCCAGCAGCCCCTCGACAGGGAATCAGCCCCAGCATTTT. Its protein is CASSPSTGNQPQHF.

This clonotype occurred many times. The J gene is TRBJ1-1, the V gene TRBV20-1; D call uncertain. The CDR3 is 13 amino acids. The V end lost 6 bases, the J end lost 1 base, and 12 bases lay between the germline ends. The germline V gene encodes CDR1 DFQATT and CDR2 SNEGSKA (reference sequence). This CDR3 reads CSATTGRNTEAFF. The DNA of the CDR3 is TGCAGTGCGACTACCGGACGGAACACTGAAGCTTTCTTT.

This clonotype has at least ten counts. The rearrangement links TRBV7-2 to TRBJ2-1; TRBD2 matches 12 bases. Germline loops: CDR1 SGHTA, CDR2 FQGNSA. Losses at the gene ends were 5 bases for V and 4 bases for J; bases not matched to a gene: 12. The CDR3 sequence is 18 residues long. The CDR3 sequence: CASSPTGRLAGAYNEQFF. For the CDR3, the DNA is TGTGCCAGCAGCCCGACAGGGCGACTAGCGGGAGCGTACAATGAGCAGTTCTTC. The full variable domain, its missing parts supplied by reference TRBV7-2 and TRBJ2-1, is GAGVSQSPSNKVTEKGKDVELRCDPISGHTALYWYRQSLGQGLEFLIYFQGNSAPDKSGLPSDRFSAERTGGSVSTLTIQRTQQEDSAVYLCASSPTGRLAGAYNEQFFGPGTRLTVL.

The chain carries TRBV25-1 and TRBJ2-2, with D possibly TRBD2 on 5 matching bases. There are 16 residues in the CDR3. CDR1 is MGHDK and CDR2 is SYGVNS in the germline V gene. Trimming pared 6 bases from V and 4 bases from J, leaving 18 bases between. DNA for the CDR3: TGTGCCAGCAGACAACCCGGGGTCACGGGCACCGGGGAGCTGTTTTTT. This translates into CASRQPGVTGTGELFF. The complete variable domain, with remaining parts taken from reference TRBV25-1 and TRBJ2-2, reads EADIYQTPRYLVIGTGKKITLECSQTMGHDKMYWYQQDPGMELHLIHYSYGVNSTEKGDLSSESTVSRIRTEHFPLTLESARPSHTSQYLCASRQPGVTGTGELFFGEGSRLTVL.

The rearrangement joins TRBV6-2 or TRBV6-3 to TRBJ2-5, with a possible D match to TRBD1 (6 bases). Germline CDR1 MNHEY, CDR2 SVGEGT. The CDR3 extends over 12 amino acids. The CDR3 loop reads CASQGLGETQYF. Written as DNA, the CDR3 is TGTGCGTCACAGGGCCTGGGGGAGACCCAGTACTTC.

The chain is built from TRBV7-2 and TRBJ2-2; 8 nucleotides match TRBD2. Trimming cost V 5 bases and J 7 bases; bases outside gene matches: 9. The CDR3 is 15 amino acids. Germline V gives CDR1 SGHTA, CDR2 FQGNSA. The CDR3 DNA follows: TGTGCCAGCAGCCCCCGGGCCGCGGGGGGCGGGGAGCTGTTTTTT. Translated: CASSPRAAGGGELFF.

This clonotype was observed at least ten times. The chain uses TRBV12-3 or TRBV12-4 and TRBJ1-5, with TRBD1 as a possible D gene (5 bases). Trimming took 5 bases from V and 5 from J, leaving 10 bases between them. This CDR3 has 13 residues. In DNA form, the CDR3 reads TGTGCCAGCAGTGGCGACAGTTATCAGCCCCAGCATTTT. This sequence encodes CASSGDSYQPQHF.

This clonotype was recorded at least ten times. J is TRBJ2-3 and V is TRBV24-1, with a possible D match to TRBD2 (5 bases). CDR1 and CDR2 from the germline V gene are KGHDR and SFDVKD. V was pared by 3 bases and J by 4 bases, with 16 bases between. The CDR3 spans 16 residues. Here the CDR3 reads CATSDRPGLGADTQYF. The CDR3 nucleotides read TGTGCCACCAGTGATCGTCCCGGACTCGGGGCAGATACGCAGTATTTT.

The chain uses TRBV7-3 and TRBJ2-3; 12 bases map to TRBD2. This CDR3 comprises 16 residues. Germline CDR1 is SGHTA and CDR2 is FQGTGA. The V segment lost 5 bases and the J segment 3 bases; nucleotides outside the gene matches: 6. The CDR3 here is CASSRLAGVQTDTQYF. Written as DNA, the CDR3 is TGTGCCAGCAGCCGACTAGCGGGGGTCCAAACAGATACGCAGTATTTT.

This clonotype came up many times. The rearrangement uses TRBV20-1 and TRBJ2-2; the match to TRBD2 covers 12 bases. In germline, CDR1 is DFQATT, CDR2 SNEGSKA (reference sequence). The CDR3 loop spans 19 amino acids. V lost 6 bases to trimming and J lost 4 bases; unmatched junction nucleotides: 18. The CDR3 DNA reads TGCAGTGCCAGGTCGTCCCTAGCGGGAGGGCCAGTACGCACCGGGGAGCTGTTTTTT. Amino acids: CSARSSLAGGPVRTGELFF.

A single count supports this clonotype. This chain joins TRBV20-1 and TRBJ2-1; 15 bases match TRBD2. The CDR3 extends over 15 amino acids. Germline lookup yields CDR1 DFQATT and CDR2 SNEGSKA (reference sequence). Losses at the gene ends were 5 bases for V and 5 bases for J; bases not matched to a gene: 4. CDR3 bases: TGCAGTGCTCCAAGGACTAGCGGGAGGGACAATGAGCAGTTCTTC. This gives the protein CSAPRTSGRDNEQFF.

This clonotype has only a few counts. The chain couples TRBV24-1 to TRBJ2-5; D is ambiguous. V was cut by 0 bases and J by 2 bases, with 12 bases left in between. Germline V gives CDR1 KGHDR, CDR2 SFDVKD. This CDR3 has 16 amino acids. As DNA, the CDR3 is TGTGCCACCAGTGATTTGAAGTCTATCGGGCAAGAGACCCAGTACTTC. Translation: CATSDLKSIGQETQYF.

This clonotype showed up many times. This chain uses TRBV20-1 with TRBJ1-6, with D unclear. The CDR3 loop spans 15 amino acids. Trimming pared 2 bases from V and 6 bases from J, leaving 14 bases between. The germline V gene encodes CDR1 DFQATT and CDR2 SNEGSKA (reference sequence). The CDR3 DNA reads as TGCAGTGCTAGACCAGACATTACCCCTAATTCACCCCTCCACTTT. This gives the protein CSARPDITPNSPLHF.

At least ten counts were recorded for this clonotype. The chain is built from TRBV3-1 and TRBJ2-1; D may be TRBD2 (6 bases). CDR3 length: 13 residues. Germline-derived CDR1 and CDR2 are LGHDT and YNNKEL (reference sequence). With 4 bases removed from V and 10 bases from J, the gap between germline ends came to 14 bases. The CDR3 loop is CASSPREPPEQFF. The CDR3 DNA sequence: TGTGCCAGCAGCCCACGGGAGCCGCCGGAGCAGTTCTTC.